This T cell receptor (beta chain) comes out of a study of OX40 agonist ivuxolimab in advanced cancers. Study details: Patients undergoing dose escalation presented with hepatocellular carcinoma, melanoma, renal cell or head and neck cancer. Allowance was made for prior anti-PD-1, anti-PD-L1 or anti-CTLA-4 therapy, and 40% to 45% had some.

This clone showed up just once. Antigen: not known. Any history of autoimmune disease or systemic immunosuppression disqualified patients. This CDR3 contains 13 residues. The V end was cut by 6 bases, the J end by 9 bases, with 15 bases between. Germline CDR1 reads KGHSH; CDR2 reads LQKENI. Overall study results and limits: Expanded clones were, on average, more numerous among CD8+ T cells than CD4+.

Method: immunoSEQ multiplex PCR; TCRdb's copy keeps in-frame clones and lacks some. The sample has about 80,000 clones; roughly 91% are singletons. The chain uses TRBV18 and TRBJ2-1, with D possibly being TRBD1 (5 bases). This TCR derives from an adult with an advanced solid tumor such as melanoma, head and neck, liver or kidney cancer. The material sequenced was CD4+ or CD8+ T cells sorted from blood, taken in a trial of the OX40 agonist ivuxolimab. The CDR3 coding sequence is TGTGCCAGCTCTCCGGACCCCCAGGGTGAGCAGTTCTTC. Amino acids: CASSPDPQGEQFF.